This TCR beta chain was found in a study of regulatory T cells in long-lasting Graves disease. Study results and caveats: Persistent Graves' patients showed less TCR diversity than newly diagnosed ones.

The CDR3 is 15 residues long. After removal of 4 bases from V and 4 bases from J, the junction contained 9 bases not matched to a gene. Germline CDR1 and CDR2: SGHRS and YFSETQ. This clonotype was seen a handful of times. Its target is not known. Time point described: newly diagnosed GD, antithyroid drugs for less than 3 months. TCR sequences were obtained from RNA taken from PBMCs. Arm-PCR with iRepertoire HTBI primers amplified the CDR3 regions for these TCR beta libraries. TCRdb analysed the multiplex PCR reads with MiXCR anew, one entry per CDR3 protein. The sample yields 510,000 or so distinct CDR3 sequences, around 12% seen once. This sample was also put to use in a study of T cells in Graves' hyperthyroidism and ophthalmopathy. That work adds: Stable Graves' hyperthyroidism denoted no ophthalmopathy progression over 18 months. Those patients with uncontrolled infection, other autoimmune disease, pregnancy or lactation were excluded. In blood, most of the thyroid clonotypes expanded above 0.001 were also present.

This sequence originates from a woman in her twenties or thirties with Graves disease. Sample: peripheral blood mononuclear cells (PBMCs), taken at new diagnosis, from a patient treated with antithyroid drugs. This chain links TRBV5-1 with TRBJ2-7; 9 nucleotides line up with TRBD1. The chain's CDR3 is CASSPQTGGEYEQYF. In DNA form, the CDR3 reads TGCGCCAGCAGCCCCCAGACAGGGGGTGAATACGAGCAGTACTTC.